The TCR beta chain under discussion was sequenced for a study of blood T cell repertoires in COVID-19. In the study overall: Some COVID-19 samples were acute and others convalescent; all came from the United States, Italy and Spain.

Under the authors' procedure: Amplification of reference gene primers was used by the study to estimate nucleated cell counts. The repertoire was sequenced with immunoSEQ multiplex PCR; TCRdb's copy has only in-frame clones and lacks some. V and J calls and clone size are given by that table; D and trimming were obtained from the DNA. This table has about 160,000 clones, roughly 82% appearing once. V shed 7 bases and J 0 bases; nucleotides not matched to a gene: 4. CDR3 length: 14 amino acids. Per the germline V gene, CDR1 is SNHLY and CDR2 is FYNNEI. The chain couples TRBV2 to TRBJ2-7; TRBD1 matches at 9 bases. The TCR comes from a man aged 65 to 85 with acute or convalescent COVID-19. The sequenced material came from peripheral blood. This chain's CDR3 is CASIATGGSYEQYF. The CDR3 region has the DNA TGTGCCAGCATAGCGACAGGGGGCTCCTACGAGCAGTACTTC.